This T cell receptor beta chain was retrieved from a study of shared clonotypes between healthy human individuals. Whole-study results and caveats: Only blood underwent sampling, and tissue repertoires likely differ.

The CDR3 length is 16 residues. The germline gives CDR1 SGHNT, CDR2 YYREEE (reference sequence). Trimming removed 4 bases from V and 5 bases from J, with 18 bases in between. Of note for this clone: Its target is not known.

Researchers ran the assay at a deep level. Clones were read by immunoSEQ multiplex PCR, and TCRdb kept only the in-frame ones, dropping some. The sample consists of more than 500,000 clones, about 96% of them appearing once. The chain recombines TRBV5-4 with TRBJ2-2; D call uncertain. This TCR came from a woman under 40 in good health. The specimen sequenced was naive CD4+ T cells sorted from blood. The subset here: CD45RA+ positively selected. The CDR3, as DNA: TGTGCCAGCAGCCAGAAAATGGGCCAAGGGACCGGGGAGCTGTTTTTT. Translating it yields CASSQKMGQGTGELFF.